These T cell receptor beta chains were read from a single sample in a study of blood T cell repertoires in COVID-19. The repertoire was sequenced with immunoSEQ multiplex PCR; TCRdb's copy has only in-frame clones and lacks some. The table includes more than 150,000 clones, 75% to 85% detected once. The sequenced sample was peripheral blood. The receptors stem from a woman at least 80 years old with COVID-19, enrolled during active disease. The CDR3 runs from the conserved cysteine through the conserved F or W. D genes are given only for firm matches. Some rows mark clone size as missing; the rest say once, few, many or name a class of expanded clone.

J gene: TRBJ1-2
clone size: NA
V gene: TRBV7-9
D gene: TRBD1
CDR3 protein: CASSSGQGPFYGYTF
CDR3 DNA: TGTGCCAGCAGCTCAGGACAGGGTCCCTTCTATGGCTACACCTTC

J gene: TRBJ2-3
clone size: NA
V gene: TRBV6-5
D gene: TRBD1
CDR3 protein: CASSYGTGADTQYF
CDR3 DNA: TGTGCCAGCAGTTACGGGACAGGGGCAGATACGCAGTATTTT

J gene: TRBJ2-2
clone size: once
V gene: TRBV1
D gene: NA
CDR3 protein: CTSSRATGELFF
CDR3 DNA: TGCACCAGCAGCCGGGCGACCGGGGAGCTGTTTTTT

J gene: TRBJ2-7
clone size: NA
V gene: TRBV6-5
D gene: TRBD2
CDR3 protein: CASSSRVAGDFEQYF
CDR3 DNA: TGTGCCAGCAGTTCCCGGGTAGCGGGAGATTTCGAGCAGTACTTC

J gene: TRBJ1-2
clone size: many
V gene: TRBV12-3/TRBV12-4
D gene: NA
CDR3 protein: CASNRGMDGYTF
CDR3 DNA: TGTGCCAGCAATAGGGGTATGGATGGCTACACCTTC

J gene: TRBJ2-3
clone size: NA
V gene: TRBV27
D gene: NA
CDR3 protein: CASSPIALRVPSTDTQYF
CDR3 DNA: TGTGCCAGCAGTCCTATTGCGCTGAGAGTCCCTAGCACAGATACGCAGTATTTT

J gene: TRBJ2-5
clone size: NA
V gene: TRBV5-4
D gene: NA
CDR3 protein: CASSLARGNLETQYF
CDR3 DNA: TGTGCCAGCAGCTTGGCCCGGGGGAATCTAGAGACCCAGTACTTC

J gene: TRBJ1-4
clone size: NA
V gene: TRBV7-9
D gene: TRBD1
CDR3 protein: CASSLDRAKLFF
CDR3 DNA: TGTGCCAGCAGCTTGGACAGGGCGAAACTGTTTTTT

J gene: TRBJ1-1
clone size: NA
V gene: TRBV19
D gene: TRBD1
CDR3 protein: CASSTRTGLGAFF
CDR3 DNA: TGTGCCAGTAGTACCAGGACAGGGCTCGGGGCTTTCTTT

J gene: TRBJ1-6
clone size: few
V gene: TRBV3-1/TRBV3-2
D gene: NA
CDR3 protein: CASSQDRLGRSLHF
CDR3 DNA: TGTGCCAGCAGCCAAGATCGGTTGGGCAGATCCCTCCACTTT

J gene: TRBJ1-6
clone size: NA
V gene: TRBV6-5
D gene: NA
CDR3 protein: CASSLGVGNSPLHF
CDR3 DNA: TGTGCCAGCAGTTTAGGGGTGGGTAATTCACCCCTCCACTTT

J gene: TRBJ1-3
clone size: NA
V gene: TRBV30
D gene: NA
CDR3 protein: CAWSTVISGNTIYF
CDR3 DNA: TGTGCCTGGAGTACAGTAATCTCTGGAAACACCATATATTTT

J gene: TRBJ2-2
clone size: NA
V gene: TRBV12-3/TRBV12-4
D gene: NA
CDR3 protein: CASSLGAVGELFF
CDR3 DNA: TGTGCCAGCAGTTTAGGTGCGGTCGGGGAGCTGTTTTTT

J gene: TRBJ1-3
clone size: NA
V gene: TRBV7-8
D gene: TRBD1
CDR3 protein: CASSRSTGPTSGNTIYF
CDR3 DNA: TGTGCCAGCAGCCGCTCGACAGGGCCTACCTCTGGAAACACCATATATTTT

J gene: TRBJ2-3
clone size: many
V gene: TRBV27
D gene: TRBD2
CDR3 protein: CASKGGTGLASTDTQYF
CDR3 DNA: TGTGCCAGCAAAGGGGGAACGGGACTAGCGTCCACAGATACGCAGTATTTT

J gene: TRBJ2-5
clone size: NA
V gene: TRBV7-7
D gene: TRBD1
CDR3 protein: CASSSWDRSNAQYF
CDR3 DNA: TGTGCTAGCAGCTCGTGGGACAGGAGTAACGCCCAGTACTTC

J gene: TRBJ2-5
clone size: NA
V gene: TRBV7-2
D gene: NA
CDR3 protein: CASSLGGGETQYF
CDR3 DNA: TGTGCCAGCAGCTTAGGTGGCGGGGAGACCCAGTACTTC

J gene: TRBJ1-5
clone size: NA
V gene: TRBV19
D gene: NA
CDR3 protein: CASSIWTEEGQPQHF
CDR3 DNA: TGTGCCAGTAGTATCTGGACAGAAGAGGGTCAGCCCCAGCATTTT

J gene: TRBJ1-2
clone size: NA
V gene: TRBV29-1
D gene: TRBD1
CDR3 protein: CSVEGTGGVGGYTF
CDR3 DNA: TGCAGCGTTGAAGGGACAGGGGGAGTGGGTGGCTACACCTTC

J gene: TRBJ2-5
clone size: NA
V gene: TRBV7-9
D gene: TRBD2
CDR3 protein: CASSLRGAGEETQYF
CDR3 DNA: TGTGCCAGCAGCTTAAGGGGCGCGGGAGAGGAGACCCAGTACTTC

J gene: TRBJ2-1
clone size: NA
V gene: TRBV3-1/TRBV3-2
D gene: TRBD2
CDR3 protein: CASTPGLAGTNEQFF
CDR3 DNA: TGTGCCAGCACCCCGGGACTAGCGGGGACTAATGAGCAGTTCTTC

J gene: TRBJ2-5
clone size: NA
V gene: TRBV9
D gene: NA
CDR3 protein: CASSAGVGAVQETQYF
CDR3 DNA: TGTGCCAGCAGCGCTGGGGTTGGGGCAGTCCAAGAGACCCAGTACTTC

J gene: TRBJ1-4
clone size: NA
V gene: TRBV5-1
D gene: NA
CDR3 protein: CASSYSPNEKLFF
CDR3 DNA: TGCGCCAGCAGTTACAGTCCTAATGAAAAACTGTTTTTT

J gene: TRBJ2-4
clone size: NA
V gene: TRBV7-8
D gene: NA
CDR3 protein: CASSLRPGSGDIQYF
CDR3 DNA: TGTGCCAGCAGCTTAAGGCCCGGGTCGGGGGACATTCAGTACTTC

J gene: TRBJ1-3
clone size: NA
V gene: TRBV11-3
D gene: TRBD1
CDR3 protein: CASSLDGTGANTIYF
CDR3 DNA: TGTGCCAGCAGCTTAGATGGCACAGGGGCAAACACCATATATTTT

J gene: TRBJ2-2
clone size: NA
V gene: TRBV24-1
D gene: NA
CDR3 protein: CATSDLEGGGELFF
CDR3 DNA: TGTGCCACCAGTGATTTGGAAGGGGGCGGGGAGCTGTTTTTT

J gene: TRBJ2-6
clone size: NA
V gene: TRBV29-1
D gene: NA
CDR3 protein: CRGRGEMGANVLTF
CDR3 DNA: TGCAGGGGCAGGGGAGAGATGGGGGCCAACGTCCTGACTTTC

J gene: TRBJ1-2
clone size: NA
V gene: TRBV28
D gene: NA
CDR3 protein: CASSLSSGSYGYTF
CDR3 DNA: TGTGCCAGCAGTTTATCTTCCGGGTCCTATGGCTACACCTTC

J gene: TRBJ1-5
clone size: NA
V gene: TRBV19
D gene: TRBD1
CDR3 protein: CASSIPGQTYQPQHF
CDR3 DNA: TGTGCCAGTAGTATACCGGGACAGACTTATCAGCCCCAGCATTTT

J gene: TRBJ2-7
clone size: NA
V gene: TRBV7-9
D gene: NA
CDR3 protein: CASSLSGQNYEQYF
CDR3 DNA: TGTGCCAGCAGCTTATCTGGACAGAACTACGAGCAGTACTTC

J gene: TRBJ1-5
clone size: NA
V gene: TRBV5-3
D gene: NA
CDR3 protein: CARSLGQCSNQPQHF
CDR3 DNA: TGTGCCAGAAGCTTGGGACAGTGTAGCAATCAGCCCCAGCATTTT

J gene: TRBJ2-1
clone size: NA
V gene: TRBV5-4
D gene: NA
CDR3 protein: CASSLSPRNNEQFF
CDR3 DNA: TGTGCCAGCAGCTTGAGTCCGAGGAACAATGAGCAGTTCTTC

J gene: TRBJ1-3
clone size: NA
V gene: TRBV15
D gene: NA
CDR3 protein: CATSRTSPWVRDSGNTIYF
CDR3 DNA: TGTGCCACCAGCAGAACCTCTCCGTGGGTCAGGGACTCTGGAAACACCATATATTTT

J gene: TRBJ1-1
clone size: once
V gene: TRBV27
D gene: NA
CDR3 protein: CASSLRGSYTEAFF
CDR3 DNA: TGTGCCAGCAGTTTAAGAGGCAGCTACACTGAAGCTTTCTTT

J gene: TRBJ2-2
clone size: NA
V gene: TRBV7-2
D gene: NA
CDR3 protein: CASSLVSGYSGELFF
CDR3 DNA: TGTGCCAGCAGCTTAGTATCGGGGTATAGCGGGGAGCTGTTTTTT

J gene: TRBJ2-7
clone size: few
V gene: TRBV13
D gene: TRBD1
CDR3 protein: CASSSILAGGREQYF
CDR3 DNA: TGTGCCAGCAGTTCAATATTGGCAGGGGGCCGGGAGCAGTACTTC

J gene: TRBJ2-3
clone size: once
V gene: TRBV30
D gene: TRBD1
CDR3 protein: CAWSPDRGLADTQYF
CDR3 DNA: TGTGCCTGGAGTCCGGACAGGGGGCTGGCAGATACGCAGTATTTT

J gene: TRBJ2-2
clone size: NA
V gene: TRBV2
D gene: NA
CDR3 protein: CASSDEGPSGTGELFF
CDR3 DNA: TGTGCCAGCAGTGACGAGGGCCCCTCGGGAACCGGGGAGCTGTTTTTT

J gene: TRBJ2-1
clone size: once
V gene: TRBV19
D gene: TRBD2
CDR3 protein: CASSISGSGYNEQFF
CDR3 DNA: TGTGCCAGTAGTATTAGCGGGAGTGGCTACAATGAGCAGTTCTTC

J gene: TRBJ2-4
clone size: NA
V gene: TRBV7-2
D gene: NA
CDR3 protein: CASSPQSGSKNIQYF
CDR3 DNA: TGTGCCAGCAGCCCCCAATCGGGATCCAAAAACATTCAGTACTTC

J gene: TRBJ1-1
clone size: NA
V gene: TRBV3-1/TRBV3-2
D gene: NA
CDR3 protein: CASSQAVRANTEAFF
CDR3 DNA: TGTGCCAGCAGCCAAGCGGTCAGGGCGAACACTGAAGCTTTCTTT

J gene: TRBJ2-7
clone size: few
V gene: TRBV6-2/TRBV6-3
D gene: TRBD1
CDR3 protein: CASSYHRGPYEQYF
CDR3 DNA: TGTGCCAGCAGTTACCACAGGGGGCCCTACGAGCAGTACTTC

J gene: TRBJ2-3
clone size: NA
V gene: TRBV29-1
D gene: TRBD2
CDR3 protein: CSVRVSGTADTQYF
CDR3 DNA: TGCAGCGTGCGGGTTAGCGGGACGGCGGATACGCAGTATTTT

J gene: TRBJ2-5
clone size: NA
V gene: TRBV18
D gene: NA
CDR3 protein: CASSNNRETQYF
CDR3 DNA: TGTGCCAGCTCAAACAATCGCGAGACCCAGTACTTC

J gene: TRBJ2-5
clone size: NA
V gene: TRBV6-5
D gene: TRBD1
CDR3 protein: CASSWGQGQETQYF
CDR3 DNA: TGTGCCAGCAGTTGGGGACAGGGCCAAGAGACCCAGTACTTC

J gene: TRBJ2-5
clone size: few
V gene: TRBV4-1
D gene: NA
CDR3 protein: CASSQAGTPQETQYF
CDR3 DNA: TGCGCCAGCAGCCAAGCCGGGACACCTCAAGAGACCCAGTACTTC

J gene: TRBJ1-1
clone size: NA
V gene: TRBV19
D gene: NA
CDR3 protein: CATVRIGREAFF
CDR3 DNA: TGTGCCACAGTGAGGATCGGGAGAGAAGCTTTCTTT

J gene: TRBJ2-3
clone size: NA
V gene: TRBV28
D gene: NA
CDR3 protein: CASSWETDTQYF
CDR3 DNA: TGTGCCAGCAGTTGGGAGACAGATACGCAGTATTTT

J gene: TRBJ2-4
clone size: NA
V gene: TRBV18
D gene: NA
CDR3 protein: CASSPETRSIQYF
CDR3 DNA: TGTGCCAGCTCACCAGAGACTCGTAGCATTCAGTACTTC

J gene: TRBJ1-1
clone size: NA
V gene: TRBV5-1
D gene: NA
CDR3 protein: CASSQDTMNTEAFF
CDR3 DNA: TGCGCCAGCAGCCAGGACACCATGAACACTGAAGCTTTCTTT

J gene: TRBJ2-5
clone size: NA
V gene: TRBV5-6
D gene: TRBD1
CDR3 protein: CASSLAGGLETQYF
CDR3 DNA: TGTGCCAGCAGCTTGGCAGGGGGCCTAGAGACCCAGTACTTC